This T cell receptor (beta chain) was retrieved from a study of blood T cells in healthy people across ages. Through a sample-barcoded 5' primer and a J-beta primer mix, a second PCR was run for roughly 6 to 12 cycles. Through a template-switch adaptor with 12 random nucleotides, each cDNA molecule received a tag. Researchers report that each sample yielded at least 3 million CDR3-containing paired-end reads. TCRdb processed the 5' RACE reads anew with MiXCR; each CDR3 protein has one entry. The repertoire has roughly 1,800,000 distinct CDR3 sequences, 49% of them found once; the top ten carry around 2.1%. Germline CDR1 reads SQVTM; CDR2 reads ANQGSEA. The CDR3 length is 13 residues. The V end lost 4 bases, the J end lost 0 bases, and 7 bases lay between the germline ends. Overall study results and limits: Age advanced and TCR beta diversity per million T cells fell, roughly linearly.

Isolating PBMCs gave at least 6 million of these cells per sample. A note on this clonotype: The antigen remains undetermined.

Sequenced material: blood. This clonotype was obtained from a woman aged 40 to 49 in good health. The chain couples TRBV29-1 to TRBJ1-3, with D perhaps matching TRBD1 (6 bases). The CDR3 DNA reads TGCAGCGTTGGGGGGCCCTCTGGAAACACCATATATTTT. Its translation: CSVGGPSGNTIYF.